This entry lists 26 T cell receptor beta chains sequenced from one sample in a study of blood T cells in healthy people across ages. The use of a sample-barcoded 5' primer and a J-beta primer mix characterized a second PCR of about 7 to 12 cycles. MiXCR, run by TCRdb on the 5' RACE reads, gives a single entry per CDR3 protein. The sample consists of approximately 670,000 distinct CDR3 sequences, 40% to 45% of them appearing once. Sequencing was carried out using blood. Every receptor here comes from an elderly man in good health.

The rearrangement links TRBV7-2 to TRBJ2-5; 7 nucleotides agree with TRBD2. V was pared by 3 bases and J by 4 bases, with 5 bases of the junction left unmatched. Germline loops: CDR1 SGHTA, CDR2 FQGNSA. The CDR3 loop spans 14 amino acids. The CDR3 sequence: CASSFGGGRETQYF. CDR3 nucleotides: TGTGCCAGCAGCTTCGGCGGGGGACGAGAGACCCAGTACTTC.

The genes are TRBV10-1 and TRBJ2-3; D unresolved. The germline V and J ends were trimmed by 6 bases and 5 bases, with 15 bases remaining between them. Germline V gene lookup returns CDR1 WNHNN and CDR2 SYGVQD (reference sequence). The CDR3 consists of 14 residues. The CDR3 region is CASSGLNFEDTQYF. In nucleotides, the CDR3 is TGCGCCAGCAGCGGCCTAAACTTCGAAGATACGCAGTATTTT.

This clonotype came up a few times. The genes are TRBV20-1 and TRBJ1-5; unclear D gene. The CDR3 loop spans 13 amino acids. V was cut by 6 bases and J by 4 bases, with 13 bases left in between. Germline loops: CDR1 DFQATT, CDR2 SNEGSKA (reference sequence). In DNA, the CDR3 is TGCAGTGCCAGACCAGGCGGAAATCAGCCCCAGCATTTT. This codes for CSARPGGNQPQHF.

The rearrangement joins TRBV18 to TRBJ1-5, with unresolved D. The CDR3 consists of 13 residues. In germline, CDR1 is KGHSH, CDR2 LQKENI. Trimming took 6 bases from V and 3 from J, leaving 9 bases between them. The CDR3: CASSDDVNQPQHF. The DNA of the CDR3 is TGTGCCAGCTCGGATGATGTCAATCAGCCCCAGCATTTT.

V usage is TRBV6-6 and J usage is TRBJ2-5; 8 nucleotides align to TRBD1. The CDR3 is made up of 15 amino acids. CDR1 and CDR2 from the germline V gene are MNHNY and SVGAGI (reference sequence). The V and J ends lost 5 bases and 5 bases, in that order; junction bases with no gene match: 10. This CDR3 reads CASSIPSGGVETQYF. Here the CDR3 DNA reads TGTGCCAGCAGTATCCCTTCAGGGGGCGTGGAGACCCAGTACTTC.

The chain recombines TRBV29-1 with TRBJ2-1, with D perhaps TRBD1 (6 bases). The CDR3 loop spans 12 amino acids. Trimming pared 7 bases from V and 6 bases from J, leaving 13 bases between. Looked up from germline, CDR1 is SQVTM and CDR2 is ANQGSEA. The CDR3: CSGLDSINEQFF. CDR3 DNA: TGCAGCGGCCTGGACAGCATCAATGAGCAGTTCTTC.

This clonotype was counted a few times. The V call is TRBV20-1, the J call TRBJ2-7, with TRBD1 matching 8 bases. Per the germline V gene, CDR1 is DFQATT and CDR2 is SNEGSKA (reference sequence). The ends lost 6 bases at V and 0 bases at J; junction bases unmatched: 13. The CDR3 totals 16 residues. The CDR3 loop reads CSAKGTGPKPSYEQYF. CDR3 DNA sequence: TGCAGTGCAAAGGGGACAGGTCCTAAACCCTCCTACGAGCAGTACTTC.

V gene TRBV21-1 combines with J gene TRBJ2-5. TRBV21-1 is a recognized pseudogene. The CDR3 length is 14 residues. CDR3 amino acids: CASSKDKVRETQYF. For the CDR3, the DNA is TGTGCCAGCAGCAAAGACAAGGTTCGGGAGACCCAGTACTTC.

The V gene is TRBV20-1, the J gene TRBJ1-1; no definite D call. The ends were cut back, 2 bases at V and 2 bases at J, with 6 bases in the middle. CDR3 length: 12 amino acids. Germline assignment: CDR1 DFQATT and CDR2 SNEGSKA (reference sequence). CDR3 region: CSARSDNTEAFF. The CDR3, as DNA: TGCAGTGCTAGATCCGATAACACTGAAGCTTTCTTT.

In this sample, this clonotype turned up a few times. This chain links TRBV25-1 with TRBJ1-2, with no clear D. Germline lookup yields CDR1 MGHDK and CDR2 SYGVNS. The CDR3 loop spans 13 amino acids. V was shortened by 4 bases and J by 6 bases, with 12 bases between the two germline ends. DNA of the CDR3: TGTGCCAGCAGTGCCTTTTTAGCCGATGGCTACACCTTC. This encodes CASSAFLADGYTF.

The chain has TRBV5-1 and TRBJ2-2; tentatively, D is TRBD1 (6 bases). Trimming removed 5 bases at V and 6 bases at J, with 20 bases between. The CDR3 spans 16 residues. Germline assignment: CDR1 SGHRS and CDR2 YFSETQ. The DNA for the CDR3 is TGCGCCAGCAGGCAAAACTCAGGGGTTTCGGCCGGGGAGCTGTTTTTT. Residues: CASRQNSGVSAGELFF.

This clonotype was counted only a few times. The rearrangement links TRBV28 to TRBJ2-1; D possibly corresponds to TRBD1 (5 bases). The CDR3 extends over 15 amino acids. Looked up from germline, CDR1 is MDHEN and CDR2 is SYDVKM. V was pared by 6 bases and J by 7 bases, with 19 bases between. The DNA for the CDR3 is TGTGCCAGCAGAACCCGGCCCACAGGCTGGAATGAGCAGTTCTTC. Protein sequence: CASRTRPTGWNEQFF.

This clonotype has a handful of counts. CDR3 DNA: TGTGCCAGCAGCCAAGATTGGCTAGCGGGAGGGCCAGAGACCCAGTACTTC. This encodes CASSQDWLAGGPETQYF. The rearrangement joins TRBV3-1 to TRBJ2-5; TRBD2 matches 12 bases. The germline CDR1 and CDR2 sequences are LGHDT and YNNKEL (reference sequence). V lost 0 bases to trimming and J lost 4 bases; unmatched junction nucleotides: 6. This CDR3 contains 17 residues.

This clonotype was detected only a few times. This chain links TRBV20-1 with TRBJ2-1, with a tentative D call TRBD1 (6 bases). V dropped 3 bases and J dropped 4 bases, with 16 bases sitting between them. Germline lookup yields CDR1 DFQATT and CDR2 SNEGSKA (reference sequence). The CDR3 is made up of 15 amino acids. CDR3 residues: CSARPSGAGYNEQFF. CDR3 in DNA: TGCAGTGCTAGGCCGTCAGGGGCTGGTTACAATGAGCAGTTCTTC.

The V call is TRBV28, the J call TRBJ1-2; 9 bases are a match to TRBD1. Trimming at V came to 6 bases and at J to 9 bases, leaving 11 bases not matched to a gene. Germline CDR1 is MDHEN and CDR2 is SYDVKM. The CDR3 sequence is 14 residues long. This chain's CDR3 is CASSRTGTGLRYTF. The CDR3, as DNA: TGTGCCAGCAGCCGTACCGGGACAGGGCTTCGCTACACCTTC.

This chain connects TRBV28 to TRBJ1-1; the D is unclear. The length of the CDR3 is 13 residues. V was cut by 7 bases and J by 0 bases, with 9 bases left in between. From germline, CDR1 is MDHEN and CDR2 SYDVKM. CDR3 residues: CASKGDLNTEAFF. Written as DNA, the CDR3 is TGTGCCAGCAAAGGTGACTTGAACACTGAAGCTTTCTTT.

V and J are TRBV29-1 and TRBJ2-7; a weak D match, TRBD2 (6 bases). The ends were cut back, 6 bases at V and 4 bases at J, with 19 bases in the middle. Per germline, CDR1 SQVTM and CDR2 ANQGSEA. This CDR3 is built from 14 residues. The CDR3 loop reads CSVPRGSTPYEQYF. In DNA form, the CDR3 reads TGCAGCGTCCCCCGGGGGTCCACACCTTACGAGCAGTACTTC.

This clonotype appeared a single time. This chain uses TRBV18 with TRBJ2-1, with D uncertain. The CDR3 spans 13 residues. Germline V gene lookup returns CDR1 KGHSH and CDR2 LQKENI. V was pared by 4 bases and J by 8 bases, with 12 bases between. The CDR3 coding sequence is TGTGCCAGCTCACGTCAAGAAGGCCATGAGCAGTTCTTC. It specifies CASSRQEGHEQFF.

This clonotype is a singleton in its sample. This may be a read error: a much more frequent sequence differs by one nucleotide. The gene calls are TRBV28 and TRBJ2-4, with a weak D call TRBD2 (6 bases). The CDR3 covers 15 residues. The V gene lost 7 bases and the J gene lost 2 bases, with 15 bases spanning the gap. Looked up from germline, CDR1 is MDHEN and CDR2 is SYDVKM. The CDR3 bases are TGTGCCAGCAATCAAGGAGGGATGCCCAAAAACATTCAGTACTTC. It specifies CASNQGGMPKNIQYF.

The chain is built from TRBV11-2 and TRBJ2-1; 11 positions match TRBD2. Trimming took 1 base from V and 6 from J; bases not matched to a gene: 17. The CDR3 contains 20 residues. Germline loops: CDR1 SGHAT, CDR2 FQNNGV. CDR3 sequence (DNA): TGTGCCAGCAGCTTAGGGTATTGGGTTCTACTAGCGGGAGTTTCCAATGAGCAGTTCTTC. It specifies CASSLGYWVLLAGVSNEQFF.

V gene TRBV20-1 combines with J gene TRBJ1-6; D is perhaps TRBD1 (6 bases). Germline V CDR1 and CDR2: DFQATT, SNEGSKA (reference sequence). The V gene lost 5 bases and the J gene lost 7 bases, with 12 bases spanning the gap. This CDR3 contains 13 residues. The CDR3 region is CSAAKQGNSPLHF. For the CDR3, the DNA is TGCAGTGCTGCCAAACAGGGCAATTCACCCCTCCACTTT.

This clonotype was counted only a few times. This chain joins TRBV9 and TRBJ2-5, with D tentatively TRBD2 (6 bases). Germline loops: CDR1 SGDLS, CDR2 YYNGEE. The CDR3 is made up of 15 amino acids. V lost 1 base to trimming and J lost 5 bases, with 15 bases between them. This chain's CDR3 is CASSVTGARGETQYF. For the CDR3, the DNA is TGTGCCAGCAGCGTAACCGGGGCTCGGGGGGAGACCCAGTACTTC.

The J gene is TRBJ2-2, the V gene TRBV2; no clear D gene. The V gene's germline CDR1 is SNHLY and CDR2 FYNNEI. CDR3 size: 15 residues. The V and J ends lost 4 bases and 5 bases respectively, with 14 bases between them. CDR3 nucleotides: TGTGCCAGCAGTGCGGAGACCCTTGGGACCGGGGAGCTGTTTTTT. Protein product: CASSAETLGTGELFF.

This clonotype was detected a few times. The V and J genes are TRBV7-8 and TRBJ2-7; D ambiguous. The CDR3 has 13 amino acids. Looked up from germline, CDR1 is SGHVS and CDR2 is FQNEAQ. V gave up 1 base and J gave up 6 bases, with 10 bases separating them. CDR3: CASSLVGSVEQYF. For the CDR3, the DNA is TGTGCCAGCAGCTTAGTCGGGTCCGTCGAGCAGTACTTC.

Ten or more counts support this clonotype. CDR3 bases: TGTGCCAGCAGCGTAGTGGGAGGGGGCCTTGAGCAGTTCTTC. This translates into CASSVVGGGLEQFF. The rearrangement uses TRBV9 and TRBJ2-1; the D call may be TRBD1 or TRBD2 (7 bases each). V lost 0 bases, J lost 9 bases, and 13 bases lay in between. The length of the CDR3 is 14 residues. Germline CDR1 is SGDLS and CDR2 is YYNGEE.

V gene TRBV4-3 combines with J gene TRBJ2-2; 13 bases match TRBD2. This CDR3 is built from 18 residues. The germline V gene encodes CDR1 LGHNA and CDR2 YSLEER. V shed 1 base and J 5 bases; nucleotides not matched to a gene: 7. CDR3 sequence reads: CASSQVALAGGPTGELFF. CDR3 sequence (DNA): TGCGCCAGCAGCCAAGTTGCACTAGCGGGAGGGCCAACCGGGGAGCTGTTTTTT.